This TCR beta chain was retrieved from a study of shared clonotypes between healthy human individuals. Study overall: The study drew on a couple of women and a few men aged 18 to 49 as donors.

Study-wide results and limits: In this cohort, only blood was sampled, and tissue repertoires likely differ.

With regard to this clone: The antigen is unknown.

Germline V gives CDR1 DFQATT, CDR2 SNEGSKA (reference sequence). The CDR3 is 9 amino acids. Trimming stripped 6 bases from V and 6 bases from J, with 6 bases between. Positive CCR7 selection of CD45RO-negative cells yielded the naive CD8 cells, and terminally differentiated effector memory CD45RA+ cells were excluded. The protocol was immunoSEQ multiplex PCR, while the TCRdb copy is restricted to in-frame clones and leaves out a portion. The sample holds about 650,000 clones, roughly 95% seen once. The material sequenced was naive CD8+ T cells sorted from blood. V gene TRBV20-1 combines with J gene TRBJ2-7; D uncertain. The receptor was derived from a woman aged 25 to 45 in good health. For the CDR3, the DNA is TGCAGTGCAGGGTCCGAGCAGTACTTC. Protein product: CSAGSEQYF.